Following are 24 T cell receptor beta chains from one sample sequenced in a study of cytomegalovirus exposure and HLA in healthy donors. The PCR contained 60 Vbeta and 13 Jbeta primers. Generated by immunoSEQ multiplex PCR, the TCRdb table keeps only in-frame clones and is missing some. The table for this sample gives about 130,000 clones. The sample taken for sequencing was PBMCs. These TCRs come from a man aged 35-49 years in good health and CMV-seronegative.

The chain couples TRBV7-8 to TRBJ1-1; possible D gene TRBD1, 6 bases. The CDR3 contains 14 residues. The V and J ends lost 5 bases and 0 bases respectively, with 10 bases between them. CDR1 is SGHVS and CDR2 is FQNEAQ in the germline V gene. Here the CDR3 DNA reads TGTGCCAGCAGCAAAACAGGGTTGAACACTGAAGCTTTCTTT. Translation gives CASSKTGLNTEAFF.

This sequence joins TRBV7-9 and TRBJ2-1, with a possible D match to TRBD2 (6 bases). The V and J ends lost 1 base and 4 bases respectively, with 11 bases between them. The CDR3 is 15 amino acids. Germline-derived CDR1 and CDR2 are SEHNR and FQNEAQ (reference sequence). Here the CDR3 DNA reads TGTGCCAGCAGCTTAGGAGGGAGGACTTACAATGAGCAGTTCTTC. Protein sequence: CASSLGGRTYNEQFF.

This chain uses TRBV4-1 with TRBJ1-1, with 7 bases that match TRBD1. CDR3 size: 17 residues. Germline trimming cut 3 bases from V and 1 base from J; bases unmatched to any gene: 11. Per the germline V gene, CDR1 is MGHRA and CDR2 is YSYEKL. CDR3 nucleotides: TGCGCCAGCAGCCACTCAGGGGGAAGGGGACAGAACACTGAAGCTTTCTTT. Translation: CASSHSGGRGQNTEAFF.

The CDR3 sequence is CASSPGQGNTGELFF. CDR3 nucleotides: TGCGCCAGCAGCCCCGGACAGGGCAACACCGGGGAGCTGTTTTTT. This rearrangement joins TRBV5-1 to TRBJ2-2, with 8 positions matching TRBD1. Trimming removed 4 bases from V and 2 bases from J; junction bases left unmatched: 4. Germline-derived CDR1 and CDR2 are SGHRS and YFSETQ. This CDR3 has 15 amino acids.

The rearrangement joins TRBV25-1 to TRBJ1-1; 7 bases match TRBD1. The junction had 7 bases not matched to a gene; V was cut back by 5 bases and J by 4 bases. CDR1 is MGHDK, CDR2 SYGVNS, per germline. This CDR3 is 14 amino acids long. The CDR3 loop reads CASSKQGQSTEAFF. The CDR3 DNA is TGTGCCAGCAGTAAACAGGGGCAGAGCACTGAAGCTTTCTTT.

The rearrangement links TRBV4-1 to TRBJ2-7; 7 bases match TRBD2. CDR3 size: 15 residues. The J segment lost 0 bases and the V segment lost 0 bases, leaving 2 bases of the junction unmatched. Germline V gene sequence: CDR1 MGHRA, CDR2 YSYEKL. CDR3 nucleotides: TGCGCCAGCAGCCAAGATACTAGCGCCTCCTACGAGCAGTACTTC. Its protein product is CASSQDTSASYEQYF.

The chain joins TRBV4-3 to TRBJ1-2; the D is unclear. Looked up from germline, CDR1 is LGHNA and CDR2 is YSLEER. The V end was cut by 1 base, the J end by 3 bases, with 12 bases between. This CDR3 is built from 15 residues. This chain's CDR3 is CASSQGVERYYGYTF. CDR3 DNA sequence: TGCGCCAGCAGCCAAGGTGTAGAACGCTACTATGGCTACACCTTC.

Comment on this clone: Different DNA sequences within this sample yield the same CDR3. This CDR3 is CASSLGLAYNEQFF. CDR3 coding DNA: TGTGCCAGCAGCTTAGGGTTAGCCTACAATGAGCAGTTCTTC. The chain is built from TRBV7-9 and TRBJ2-1, with D uncertain. This CDR3 comprises 14 residues. V was shortened by 1 base and J by 2 bases, with 6 bases between the two germline ends. Germline V lookup: CDR1 SEHNR, CDR2 FQNEAQ (reference sequence).

This sequence joins TRBV7-8 and TRBJ1-1; D may be TRBD1 (5 bases). Germline assignment: CDR1 SGHVS and CDR2 FQNEAQ. V gave up 5 bases and J gave up 1 base, with 11 bases separating them. The CDR3 is 14 amino acids. The CDR3 bases are TGTGCCAGCAGCGTACGAACAGGGAACACTGAAGCTTTCTTT. Translating it yields CASSVRTGNTEAFF.

V is TRBV6-1 and J is TRBJ1-2; D unresolved. Per the germline V gene, CDR1 is MNHNS and CDR2 is SASEGT. Trimming removed 7 bases from V and 0 bases from J, with 9 bases in between. The length of the CDR3 is 13 residues. CDR3 sequence: CASTGRANYGYTF. CDR3 DNA: TGTGCCAGCACGGGGAGAGCTAACTATGGCTACACCTTC.

The rearrangement uses TRBV7-2 and TRBJ2-7; D may be TRBD1 (6 bases). The CDR3 spans 15 residues. The V end lost 0 bases, the J end lost 6 bases, and 15 bases lay between the germline ends. Looked up from germline, CDR1 is SGHTA and CDR2 is FQGNSA. The CDR3, as DNA: TGTGCCAGCAGCTTAGCGTACAGGGACCTGGTCGAGCAGTACTTC. Translating gives CASSLAYRDLVEQYF.

V and J are TRBV11-3 and TRBJ2-5; TRBD2 aligns across 8 bases. The CDR3 is made up of 14 amino acids. V gave up 0 bases and J gave up 5 bases; unmatched junction bases: 2. Germline CDR1 reads SGHNT; CDR2 reads YENEEA. DNA of the CDR3: TGTGCCAGCAGCTTAGATTCGGGAGGGGAGACCCAGTACTTC. It yields the protein CASSLDSGGETQYF.

Regarding this clone: One junction end does not reproduce the germline sequence, and a read error may be involved. The rearrangement uses TRBV7-7 and TRBJ2-1, with 11 bases aligning to TRBD2. Germline V gives CDR1 SSHAT, CDR2 FNYEAQ (reference sequence). There are 15 residues in the CDR3. The CDR3 loop is CASSLAGGPSGEQFF. The CDR3 region has the DNA TGTGCTAGCAGCTTAGCGGGAGGGCCCTCGGGGGAGCAGTTCTTC.

The chain has TRBV15 and TRBJ1-4; D unclear. V was shortened by 6 bases and J by 0 bases, with 14 bases between the two germline ends. Germline V gene data show CDR1 as LNHNV and CDR2 as YYDKDF (reference sequence). This CDR3 region has 16 residues. In DNA form, the CDR3 reads TGTGCCACCAGAGGACTACGGCAGGCAACTAATGAAAAACTGTTTTTT. This encodes CATRGLRQATNEKLFF.

The chain recombines TRBV28 with TRBJ2-1; possible D gene TRBD1, 6 bases. Deletions cut 3 bases from V and 10 bases from J, with 16 bases between. CDR1 is MDHEN and CDR2 is SYDVKM in the germline V gene. The CDR3 length is 14 residues. The CDR3: CASSFSGDINEQFF. The CDR3, as DNA: TGTGCCAGCAGTTTCTCTGGGGACATTAACGAGCAGTTCTTC. Based on the CDR3 plus reference TRBV28 and TRBJ2-1, the full variable domain is DVKVTQSSRYLVKRTGEKVFLECVQDMDHENMFWYRQDPGLGLRLIYFSYDVKMKEKGDIPEGYSVSREKKERFSLILESASTNQTSMYLCASSFSGDINEQFFGPGTRLTVL.

This rearrangement joins TRBV19 to TRBJ1-5, with 8 positions matching TRBD1. Trimming took 5 bases from V and 2 from J; bases not matched to a gene: 5. The CDR3 contains 15 residues. The germline V gene has CDR1 LNHDA and CDR2 SQIVND (reference sequence). The DNA for the CDR3 is TGTGCCAGTAGTGTACAGGGGGATGGCAATCAGCCCCAGCATTTT. This translates into CASSVQGDGNQPQHF.

J is TRBJ2-2 and V is TRBV6-1; 9 bases map to TRBD1. Per the germline V gene, CDR1 is MNHNS and CDR2 is SASEGT. V lost 4 bases, J lost 4 bases, and 7 bases stayed unmatched. The CDR3 runs 16 residues. CDR3 sequence (DNA): TGTGCCAGCAGTGGGAGACAGGGGGTGATCACCGGGGAGCTGTTTTTT. It translates to CASSGRQGVITGELFF.

The chain has TRBV5-1 and TRBJ1-1; D is perhaps TRBD1 (5 bases). This CDR3 has 15 amino acids. Germline V gene sequence: CDR1 SGHRS, CDR2 YFSETQ. V lost 3 bases and J 7 bases, leaving 19 bases between the germline ends. The CDR3 region has the DNA TGCGCCAGCAGCTCCTCGAGCAGGGATCCACATGAAGCTTTCTTT. This sequence encodes CASSSSSRDPHEAFF.

The chain links TRBV30 to TRBJ1-2, with TRBD1 matching 8 bases. V shed 3 bases and J 5 bases; nucleotides not matched to a gene: 5. The CDR3 length is 13 residues. Germline V CDR1 and CDR2: GTSNPN, SVGIG (reference sequence). DNA for the CDR3: TGTGCCTGGAGGGCGACAGGGGATTATGGCTACACCTTC. Protein product: CAWRATGDYGYTF.

This chain connects TRBV21-1 to TRBJ2-3; no DNA check was done on the table's D call, TRBD2. TRBV21-1 is classified as a pseudogene. The CDR3 sequence is 16 residues long. The CDR3 sequence: CASSNGLAASTDTQYF. As DNA, the CDR3 is TGTGCCAGCAGCAATGGCCTAGCGGCTAGCACAGATACGCAGTATTTT.

The genes are TRBV6-1 and TRBJ2-5; the match to TRBD1 covers 8 bases. Germline V gene lookup returns CDR1 MNHNS and CDR2 SASEGT. This CDR3 is 14 amino acids long. The V and J ends lost 7 bases and 7 bases, in that order; junction bases with no gene match: 11. CDR3: CASITQGALVTQYF. The CDR3 nucleotides read TGTGCCAGCATCACCCAGGGGGCTCTCGTGACCCAGTACTTC.

V gene TRBV14 combines with J gene TRBJ2-2; 7 bases map to TRBD2. The CDR3 loop spans 13 amino acids. After removal of 4 bases from V and 9 bases from J, the junction contained 5 bases not matched to a gene. CDR1 and CDR2 from the germline V gene are SGHDN and FVKESK. For the CDR3, the DNA is TGTGCCAGCAGCCGCGGACTAGACCGGGAGCTGTTTTTT. Residues: CASSRGLDRELFF.

Here the CDR3 reads CASSLTVSNQPQHF. CDR3 in DNA: TGTGCCAGCAGTCTAACAGTCAGCAATCAGCCCCAGCATTTT. The chain is built from TRBV2 and TRBJ1-5; D gene ambiguous. Germline values: CDR1 SNHLY, CDR2 FYNNEI. Trimming shortened V by 5 bases and J by 1 base, and 9 bases separated the two germline ends. The CDR3 is 14 amino acids.

The chain joins TRBV2 to TRBJ2-7, with 12 nucleotides matching TRBD1. The CDR3 has 18 residues. Germline trimming cut 6 bases from V and 1 base from J; bases unmatched to any gene: 13. The germline CDR1 and CDR2 sequences are SNHLY and FYNNEI. The CDR3 sequence: CASRSTPGQGALSYEQYF. The DNA of the CDR3 is TGTGCCAGCAGGAGTACCCCGGGACAGGGGGCGCTATCCTACGAGCAGTACTTC.